A single sample gave rise to the 5 T cell receptor beta chains below, sequenced in a study of beta chain features in type 1 diabetes. Of the isolated RNA, all was reverse transcribed, and so the sequenced material was expressed TCRB transcripts. Some clones are missing from TCRdb's copy, which holds only in-frame ones; the method was immunoSEQ multiplex PCR. The sample yields about half a million clones, 30% seen once. Sequencing was performed on naive CD4+ T cells from blood. The source is a man aged 18 to 30 in good health.

This chain joins TRBV29-1 and TRBJ2-2; the D gene is possibly TRBD1 (7 bases). Germline V lookup: CDR1 SQVTM, CDR2 ANQGSEA. Trimming shortened V by 7 bases and J by 5 bases, and 14 bases separated the two germline ends. This CDR3 has 13 amino acids. This CDR3 is CSGIRGETGELFF. The CDR3 DNA is TGCAGCGGCATCAGGGGGGAGACCGGGGAGCTGTTTTTT.

V is TRBV30 and J is TRBJ2-5; maybe TRBD2 (6 bases). CDR1 is GTSNPN, CDR2 SVGIG, per germline (reference sequence). The CDR3 has 16 residues. V dropped 0 bases and J dropped 3 bases, with 17 bases sitting between them. CDR3 DNA: TGTGCCTGGAGTGTACGGGAGCTCCTACTGGAAGAGACCCAGTACTTC. It translates to CAWSVRELLLEETQYF.

There are a few counts of this clone. The rearrangement uses TRBV30 and TRBJ2-5; D not certain. Germline V gives CDR1 GTSNPN, CDR2 SVGIG (reference sequence). The V gene lost 0 bases and the J gene lost 0 bases, with 8 bases spanning the gap. This CDR3 region has 14 residues. The CDR3 spells CAWSVRRDQETQYF. CDR3 nucleotide sequence: TGTGCCTGGAGTGTACGACGGGACCAAGAGACCCAGTACTTC.

This clone was picked up a small number of times. This specimen includes other DNA sequences encoding the same CDR3. The rearrangement uses TRBV20-1 and TRBJ2-3; D is undetermined. The CDR3 length is 10 residues. Germline CDR1 and CDR2: DFQATT and SNEGSKA (reference sequence). Trimming took 2 bases from V and 6 from J, leaving 3 bases between them. CDR3 coding DNA: TGCAGTGCTAGAAGGGATACGCAGTATTTT. Encoded protein: CSARRDTQYF.

The chain joins TRBV20-1 to TRBJ2-7; D not resolved. Trimming took 6 bases from V and 1 from J, leaving 7 bases between them. The CDR3 totals 11 residues. Germline CDR1 and CDR2: DFQATT and SNEGSKA (reference sequence). CDR3 protein: CSALVSYEQYF. CDR3 DNA sequence: TGCAGTGCGCTCGTATCCTACGAGCAGTACTTC.